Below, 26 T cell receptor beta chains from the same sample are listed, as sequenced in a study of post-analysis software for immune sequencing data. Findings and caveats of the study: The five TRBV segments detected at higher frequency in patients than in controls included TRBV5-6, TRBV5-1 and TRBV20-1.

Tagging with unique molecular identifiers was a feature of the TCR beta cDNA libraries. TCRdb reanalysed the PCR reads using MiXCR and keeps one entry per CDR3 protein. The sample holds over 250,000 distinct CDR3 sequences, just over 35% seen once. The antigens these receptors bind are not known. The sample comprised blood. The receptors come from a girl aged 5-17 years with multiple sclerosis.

The CDR3 loop is CASSLTGRGAFF. As DNA, the CDR3 is TGTGCCAGCAGCTTAACCGGCAGGGGGGCTTTCTTT. The gene calls are TRBV11-2 and TRBJ1-1; the match to TRBD1 covers 7 bases. Per germline, CDR1 SGHAT and CDR2 FQNNGV. V trimming: 2 bases; J trimming: 11 bases; junction bases outside the gene matches: 5. The CDR3 runs to 12 residues.

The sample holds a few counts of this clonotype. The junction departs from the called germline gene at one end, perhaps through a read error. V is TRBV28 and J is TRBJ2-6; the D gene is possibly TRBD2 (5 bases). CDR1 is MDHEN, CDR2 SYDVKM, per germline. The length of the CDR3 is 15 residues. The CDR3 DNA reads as TGCGCCAGCTGGTCAGAGGGCTCTGGGACCAACGTCCTGACTTTC. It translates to CASWSEGSGTNVLTF.

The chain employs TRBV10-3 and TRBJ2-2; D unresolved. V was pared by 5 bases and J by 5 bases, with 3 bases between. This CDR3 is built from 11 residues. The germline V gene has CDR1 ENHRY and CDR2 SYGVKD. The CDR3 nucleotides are TGTGCCATCAGTCAAACCGGGGAGCTGTTTTTT. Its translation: CAISQTGELFF.

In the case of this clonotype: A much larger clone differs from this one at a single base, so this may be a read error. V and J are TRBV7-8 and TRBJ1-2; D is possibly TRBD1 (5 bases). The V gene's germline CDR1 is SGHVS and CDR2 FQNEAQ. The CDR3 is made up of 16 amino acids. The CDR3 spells CASGLVTAPYNYGYTF. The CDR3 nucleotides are TGTGCCAGCGGCTTAGTGACAGCACCATATAACTATGGCTACACCTTC.

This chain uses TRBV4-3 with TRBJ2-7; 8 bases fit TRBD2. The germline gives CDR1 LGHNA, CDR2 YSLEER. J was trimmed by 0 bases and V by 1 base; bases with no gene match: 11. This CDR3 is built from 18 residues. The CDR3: CASSQAVDSGGLSYEQYF. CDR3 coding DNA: TGCGCCAGCAGCCAAGCGGTTGACAGCGGGGGCCTCTCCTACGAGCAGTACTTC.

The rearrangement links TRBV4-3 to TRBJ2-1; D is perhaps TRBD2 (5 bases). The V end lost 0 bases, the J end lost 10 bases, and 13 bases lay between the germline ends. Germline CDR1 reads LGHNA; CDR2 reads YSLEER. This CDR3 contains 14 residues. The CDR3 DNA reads TGCGCCAGCAGCCAAGATGCCCTCCGCGGGGAGCAGTTCTTC. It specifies CASSQDALRGEQFF.

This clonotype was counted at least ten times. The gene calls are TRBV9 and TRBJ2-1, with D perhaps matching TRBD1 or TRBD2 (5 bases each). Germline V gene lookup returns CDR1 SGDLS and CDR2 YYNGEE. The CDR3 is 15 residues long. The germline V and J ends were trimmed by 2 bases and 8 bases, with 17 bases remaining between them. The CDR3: CASSVDRAVSDEQFF. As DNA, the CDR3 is TGTGCCAGCAGCGTCGACAGAGCGGTGTCAGATGAGCAGTTCTTC.

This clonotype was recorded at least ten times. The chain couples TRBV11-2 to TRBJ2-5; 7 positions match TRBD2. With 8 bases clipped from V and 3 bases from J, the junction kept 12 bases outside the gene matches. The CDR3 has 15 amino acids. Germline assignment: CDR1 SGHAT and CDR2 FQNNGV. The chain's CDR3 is CASGLRGGSEETQYF. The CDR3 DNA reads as TGTGCCAGCGGCCTAAGGGGCGGGAGCGAAGAGACCCAGTACTTC. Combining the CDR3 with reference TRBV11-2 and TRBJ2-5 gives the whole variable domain EAGVAQSPRYKIIEKRQSVAFWCNPISGHATLYWYQQILGQGPKLLIQFQNNGVVDDSQLPKDRFSAERLKGVDSTLKIQPAKLEDSAVYLCASGLRGGSEETQYFGPGTRLLVL.

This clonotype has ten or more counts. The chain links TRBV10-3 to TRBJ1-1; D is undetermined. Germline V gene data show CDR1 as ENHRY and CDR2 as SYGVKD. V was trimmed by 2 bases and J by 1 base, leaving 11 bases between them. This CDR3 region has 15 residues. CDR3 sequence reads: CAISERVSPNTEAFF. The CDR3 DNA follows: TGTGCCATCAGTGAGAGGGTCTCGCCGAACACTGAAGCTTTCTTT.

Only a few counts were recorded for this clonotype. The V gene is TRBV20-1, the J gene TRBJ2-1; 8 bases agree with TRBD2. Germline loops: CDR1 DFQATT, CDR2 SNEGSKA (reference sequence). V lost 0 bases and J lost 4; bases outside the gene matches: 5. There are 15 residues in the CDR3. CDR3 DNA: TGCAGTGCTAGAGATATTAGCGGGGAATACAATGAGCAGTTCTTC. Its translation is CSARDISGEYNEQFF.

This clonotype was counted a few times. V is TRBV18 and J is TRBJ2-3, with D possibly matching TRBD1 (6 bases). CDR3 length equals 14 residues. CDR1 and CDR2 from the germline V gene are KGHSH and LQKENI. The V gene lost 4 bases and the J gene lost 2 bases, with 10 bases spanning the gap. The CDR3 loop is CASSLGQFTDTQYF. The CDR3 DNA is TGTGCCAGCTCACTGGGACAATTCACAGATACGCAGTATTTT.

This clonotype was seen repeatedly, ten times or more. The DNA of the CDR3 is TGCGCCAGCAGCCAGCCTCGGACTACCGTGGAAAAACTGTTTTTT. It yields the protein CASSQPRTTVEKLFF. This chain connects TRBV4-1 to TRBJ1-4; no clear D gene. The germline V gene has CDR1 MGHRA and CDR2 YSYEKL. This CDR3 spans 15 amino acids. V lost 3 bases to trimming and J lost 8 bases, with 16 bases between them.

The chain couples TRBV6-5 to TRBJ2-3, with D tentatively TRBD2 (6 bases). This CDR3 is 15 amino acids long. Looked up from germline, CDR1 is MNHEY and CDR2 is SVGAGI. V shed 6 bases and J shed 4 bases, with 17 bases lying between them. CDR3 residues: CASREGTLGSDTQYF. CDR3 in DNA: TGTGCCAGCAGAGAGGGGACTCTCGGCTCAGATACGCAGTATTTT.

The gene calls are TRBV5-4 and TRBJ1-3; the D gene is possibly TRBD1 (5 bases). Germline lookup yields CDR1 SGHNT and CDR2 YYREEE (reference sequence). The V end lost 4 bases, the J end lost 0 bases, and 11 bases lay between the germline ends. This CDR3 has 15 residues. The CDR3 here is CASSRDSSSGNTIYF. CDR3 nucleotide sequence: TGTGCCAGCAGCCGTGACAGCAGCTCTGGAAACACCATATATTTT.

CDR3 nucleotides: TGCAGTATCCCGCAGGGGGCGAGGTCCTACAATGAGCAGTTCTTC. Its protein is CSIPQGARSYNEQFF. The gene calls are TRBV20-1 and TRBJ2-1, with TRBD1 matching 8 bases. V trimming: 8 bases; J trimming: 1 base; junction bases outside the gene matches: 10. Germline lookup yields CDR1 DFQATT and CDR2 SNEGSKA (reference sequence). The CDR3 spans 15 residues.

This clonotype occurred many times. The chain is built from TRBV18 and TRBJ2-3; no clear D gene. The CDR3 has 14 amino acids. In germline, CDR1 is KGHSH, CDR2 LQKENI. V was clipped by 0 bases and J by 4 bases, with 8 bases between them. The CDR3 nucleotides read TGTGCCAGCTCACCACCGATTGGGGCAGATACGCAGTATTTT. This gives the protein CASSPPIGADTQYF.

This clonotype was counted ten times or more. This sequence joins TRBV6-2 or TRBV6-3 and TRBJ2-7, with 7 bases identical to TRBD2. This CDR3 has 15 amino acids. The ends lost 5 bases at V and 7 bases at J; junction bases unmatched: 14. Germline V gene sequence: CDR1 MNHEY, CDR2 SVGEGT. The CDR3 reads CASSLTGRNPLEQYF. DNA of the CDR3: TGTGCCAGCAGTCTAACCGGGAGGAACCCTCTTGAGCAGTACTTC.

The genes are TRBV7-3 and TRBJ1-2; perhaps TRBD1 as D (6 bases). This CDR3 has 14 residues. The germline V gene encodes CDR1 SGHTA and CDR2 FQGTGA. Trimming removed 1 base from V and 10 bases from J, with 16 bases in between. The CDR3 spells CASSLKQGSADYTF. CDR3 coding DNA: TGTGCCAGCAGCTTAAAACAGGGATCTGCGGACTACACCTTC.

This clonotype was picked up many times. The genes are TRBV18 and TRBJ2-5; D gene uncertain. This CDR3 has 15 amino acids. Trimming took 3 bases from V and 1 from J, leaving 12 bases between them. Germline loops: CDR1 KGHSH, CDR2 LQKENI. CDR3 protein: CASSPPKGSQETQYF. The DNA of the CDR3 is TGTGCCAGCTCACCCCCAAAGGGCAGCCAAGAGACCCAGTACTTC. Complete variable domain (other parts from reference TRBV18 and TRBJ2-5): NAGVMQNPRHLVRRRGQEARLRCSPMKGHSHVYWYRQLPEEGLKFMVYLQKENIIDESGMPKERFSAEFPKEGPSILRIQQVVRGDSAAYFCASSPPKGSQETQYFGPGTRLLVL.

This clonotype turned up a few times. This chain's CDR3 is CASSALTNYRGEDYGYTF. The CDR3 nucleotides are TGCGCCAGCAGCGCCTTAACGAACTACAGGGGGGAGGACTATGGCTACACCTTC. V usage is TRBV5-1 and J usage is TRBJ1-2; TRBD1 aligns across 8 bases. The CDR3 is 18 residues long. CDR1 and CDR2 (germline): SGHRS, YFSETQ. Trimming at V came to 4 bases and at J to 3 bases, leaving 17 bases not matched to a gene.

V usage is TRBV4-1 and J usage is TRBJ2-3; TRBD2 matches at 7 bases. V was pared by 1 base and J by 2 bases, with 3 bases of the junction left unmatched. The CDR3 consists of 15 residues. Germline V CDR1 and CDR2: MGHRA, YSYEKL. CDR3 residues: CASSQAAGLTDTQYF. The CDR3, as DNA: TGCGCCAGCAGCCAAGCAGCGGGACTCACAGATACGCAGTATTTT.

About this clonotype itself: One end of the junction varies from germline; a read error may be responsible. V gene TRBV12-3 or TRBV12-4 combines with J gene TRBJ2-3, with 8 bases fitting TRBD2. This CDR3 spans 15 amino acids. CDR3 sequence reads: CANSFSGGRTDTQYF. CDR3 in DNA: TGTGCCAACAGTTTCTCGGGGGGGCGGACAGATACGCAGTATTTT.

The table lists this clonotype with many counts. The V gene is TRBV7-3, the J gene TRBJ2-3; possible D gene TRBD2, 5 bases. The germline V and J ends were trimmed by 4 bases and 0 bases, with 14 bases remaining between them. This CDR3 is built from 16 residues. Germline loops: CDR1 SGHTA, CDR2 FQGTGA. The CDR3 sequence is CASSYFSVTSTDTQYF. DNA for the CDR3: TGTGCCAGCAGCTATTTTAGCGTAACTAGCACAGATACGCAGTATTTT.

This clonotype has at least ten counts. CDR3 bases: TGCAGTGCTATTGGCCGAGCACAAGAGACCCAGTACTTC. Residues: CSAIGRAQETQYF. The chain carries TRBV20-1 and TRBJ2-5; D is uncertain. The V end lost 4 bases, the J end lost 2 bases, and 11 bases lay between the germline ends. There are 13 residues in the CDR3. CDR1 is DFQATT, CDR2 SNEGSKA, per germline (reference sequence).

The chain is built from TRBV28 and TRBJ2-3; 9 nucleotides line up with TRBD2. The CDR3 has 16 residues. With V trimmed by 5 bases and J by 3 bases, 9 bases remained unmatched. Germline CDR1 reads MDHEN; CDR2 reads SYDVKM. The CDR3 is CASSPLGSGRTDTQYF. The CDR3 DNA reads TGTGCCAGCAGTCCCCTGGGTAGCGGGAGAACAGATACGCAGTATTTT.

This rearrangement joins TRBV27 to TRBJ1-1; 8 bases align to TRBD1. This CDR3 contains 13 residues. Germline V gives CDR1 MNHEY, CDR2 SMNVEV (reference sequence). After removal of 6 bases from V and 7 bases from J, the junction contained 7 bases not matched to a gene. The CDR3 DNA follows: TGTGCCAGCAGCGACAGGGGAGGGGTTGAAGCTTTCTTT. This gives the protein CASSDRGGVEAFF.